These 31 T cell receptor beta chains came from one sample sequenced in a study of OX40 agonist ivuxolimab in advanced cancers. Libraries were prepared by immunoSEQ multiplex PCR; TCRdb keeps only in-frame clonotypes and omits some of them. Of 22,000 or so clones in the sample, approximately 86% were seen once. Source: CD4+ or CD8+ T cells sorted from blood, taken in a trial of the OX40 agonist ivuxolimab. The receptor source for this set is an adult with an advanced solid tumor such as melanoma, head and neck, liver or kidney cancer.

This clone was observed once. CDR3 sequence: CASSLIGREETQYF. Here the CDR3 DNA reads TGTGCCAGCAGTTTAATAGGGAGAGAAGAGACCCAGTACTTC. The rearrangement uses TRBV27 and TRBJ2-5; weak D call: TRBD2 (5 bases). Between the trimmed V and J ends, which lost 2 bases and 3 bases, there was a span of 10 bases. The CDR3 is 14 residues long. Looked up from germline, CDR1 is MNHEY and CDR2 is SMNVEV (reference sequence).

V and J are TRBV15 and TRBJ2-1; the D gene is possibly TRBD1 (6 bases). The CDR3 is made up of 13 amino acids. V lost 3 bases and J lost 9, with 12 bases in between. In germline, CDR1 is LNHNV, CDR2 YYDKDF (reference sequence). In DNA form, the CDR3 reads TGTGCCACCAGCAGCCAGGGGACGCTTGAGCAGTTCTTC. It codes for CATSSQGTLEQFF.

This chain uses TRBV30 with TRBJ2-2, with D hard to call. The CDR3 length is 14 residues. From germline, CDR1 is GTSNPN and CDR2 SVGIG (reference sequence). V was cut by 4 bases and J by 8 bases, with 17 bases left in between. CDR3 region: CAWNGPRIAGELFF. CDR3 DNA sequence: TGTGCCTGGAACGGCCCAAGGATAGCTGGGGAGCTGTTTTTT.

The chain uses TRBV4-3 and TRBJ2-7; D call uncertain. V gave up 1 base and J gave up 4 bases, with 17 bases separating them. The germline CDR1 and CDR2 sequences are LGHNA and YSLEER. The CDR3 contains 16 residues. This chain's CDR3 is CASSQVGTETLYEQYF. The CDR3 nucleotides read TGCGCCAGCAGCCAAGTTGGAACAGAAACCCTATACGAGCAGTACTTC.

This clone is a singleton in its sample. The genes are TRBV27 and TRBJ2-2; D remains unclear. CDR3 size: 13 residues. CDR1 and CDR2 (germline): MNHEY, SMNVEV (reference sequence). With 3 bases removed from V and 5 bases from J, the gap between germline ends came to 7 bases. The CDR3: CASSFLGTGELFF. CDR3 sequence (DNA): TGTGCCAGCAGTTTTTTAGGAACCGGGGAGCTGTTTTTT.

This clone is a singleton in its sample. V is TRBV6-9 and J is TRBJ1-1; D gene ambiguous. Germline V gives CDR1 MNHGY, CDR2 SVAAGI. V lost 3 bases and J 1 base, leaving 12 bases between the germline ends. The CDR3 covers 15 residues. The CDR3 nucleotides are TGTGCCAGCAGTTACTCGCCAGCGGGGAACACTGAAGCTTTCTTT. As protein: CASSYSPAGNTEAFF.

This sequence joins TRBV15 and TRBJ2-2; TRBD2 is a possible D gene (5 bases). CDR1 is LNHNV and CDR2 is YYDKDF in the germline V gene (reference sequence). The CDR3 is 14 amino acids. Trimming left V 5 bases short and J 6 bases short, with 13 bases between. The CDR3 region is CATSGETSAGELFF. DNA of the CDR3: TGTGCCACCAGCGGTGAAACTAGTGCCGGGGAGCTGTTTTTT.

The CDR3 loop is CASSVGLAEATDTQYF. CDR3 nucleotides: TGTGCCAGCAGCGTAGGTCTAGCGGAGGCCACAGATACGCAGTATTTT. The gene calls are TRBV9 and TRBJ2-3; 7 bases agree with TRBD2. Germline V lookup: CDR1 SGDLS, CDR2 YYNGEE. V trimming: 0 bases; J trimming: 2 bases; junction bases outside the gene matches: 6. The CDR3 contains 16 residues. The full variable domain, completed using reference TRBV9 and TRBJ2-3, is DSGVTQTPKHLITATGQRVTLRCSPRSGDLSVYWYQQSLDQGLQFLIQYYNGEERAKGNILERFSAQQFPDLHSELNLSSLELGDSALYFCASSVGLAEATDTQYFGPGTRLTVL.

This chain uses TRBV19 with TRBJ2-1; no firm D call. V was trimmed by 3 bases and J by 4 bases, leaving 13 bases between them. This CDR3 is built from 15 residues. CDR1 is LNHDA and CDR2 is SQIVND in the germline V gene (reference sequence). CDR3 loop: CASSMNGATYNEQFF. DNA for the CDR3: TGTGCCAGTAGTATGAACGGCGCGACATACAATGAGCAGTTCTTC.

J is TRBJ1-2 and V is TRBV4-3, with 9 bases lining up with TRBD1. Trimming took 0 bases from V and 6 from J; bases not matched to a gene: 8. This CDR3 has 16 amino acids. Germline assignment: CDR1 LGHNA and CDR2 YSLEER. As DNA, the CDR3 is TGCGCCAGCAGCCAAGATTCCTGGACAGGGGAAGATGGCTACACCTTC. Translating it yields CASSQDSWTGEDGYTF.

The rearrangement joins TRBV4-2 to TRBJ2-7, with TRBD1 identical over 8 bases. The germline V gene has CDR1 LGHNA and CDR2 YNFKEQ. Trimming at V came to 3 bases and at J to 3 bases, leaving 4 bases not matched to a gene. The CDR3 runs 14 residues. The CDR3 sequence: CASSHGQGGYEQYF. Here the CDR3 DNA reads TGTGCCAGCAGCCACGGACAGGGAGGCTACGAGCAGTACTTC.

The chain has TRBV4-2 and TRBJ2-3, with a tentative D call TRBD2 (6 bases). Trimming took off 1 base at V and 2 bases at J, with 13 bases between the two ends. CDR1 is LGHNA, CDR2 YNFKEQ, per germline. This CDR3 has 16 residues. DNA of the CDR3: TGTGCCAGCAGCCAAGGGGAGGCAGTCCCCACAGATACGCAGTATTTT. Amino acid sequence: CASSQGEAVPTDTQYF.

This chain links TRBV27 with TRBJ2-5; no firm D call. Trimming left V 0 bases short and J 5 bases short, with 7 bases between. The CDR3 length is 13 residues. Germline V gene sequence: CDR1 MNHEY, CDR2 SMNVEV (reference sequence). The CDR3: CASSLSGWETQYF. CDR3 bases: TGTGCCAGCAGTTTATCGGGTTGGGAGACCCAGTACTTC.

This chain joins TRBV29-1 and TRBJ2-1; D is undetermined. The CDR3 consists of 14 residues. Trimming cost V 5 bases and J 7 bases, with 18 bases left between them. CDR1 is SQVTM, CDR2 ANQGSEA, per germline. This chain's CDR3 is CSVWLQVRTNEQFF. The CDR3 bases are TGCAGCGTTTGGTTGCAGGTTCGAACAAATGAGCAGTTCTTC.

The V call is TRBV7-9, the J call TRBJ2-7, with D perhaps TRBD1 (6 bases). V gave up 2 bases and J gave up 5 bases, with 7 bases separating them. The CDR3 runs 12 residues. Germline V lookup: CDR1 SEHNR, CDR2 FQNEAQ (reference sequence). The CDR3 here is CASSLTGNEQYF. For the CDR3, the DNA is TGTGCCAGCAGCTTAACAGGGAACGAGCAGTACTTC.

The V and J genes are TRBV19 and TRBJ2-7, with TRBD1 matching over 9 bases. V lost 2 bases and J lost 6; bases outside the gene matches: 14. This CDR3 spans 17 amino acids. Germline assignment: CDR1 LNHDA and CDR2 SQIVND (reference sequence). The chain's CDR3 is CASSIRSFGTGSTEQYF. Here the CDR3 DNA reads TGTGCCAGTAGTATAAGGAGCTTCGGGACAGGGTCGACCGAGCAGTACTTC.

In DNA form, the CDR3 reads TGTGCCAGCAGCTCCCAGCGGGAGGGTTACGAGCAGTACTTC. This translates into CASSSQREGYEQYF. This rearrangement joins TRBV7-9 to TRBJ2-7; 10 bases line up with TRBD2. With V trimmed by 4 bases and J by 4 bases, 4 bases remained unmatched. Germline V CDR1 and CDR2: SEHNR, FQNEAQ (reference sequence). The CDR3 loop spans 14 amino acids.

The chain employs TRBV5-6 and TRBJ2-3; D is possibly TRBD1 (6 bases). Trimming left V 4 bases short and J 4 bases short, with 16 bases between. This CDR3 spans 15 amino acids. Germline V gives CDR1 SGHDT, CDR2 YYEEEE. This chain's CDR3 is CASSQPGTWADTQYF. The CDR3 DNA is TGTGCCAGCAGCCAACCCGGGACATGGGCAGATACGCAGTATTTT.

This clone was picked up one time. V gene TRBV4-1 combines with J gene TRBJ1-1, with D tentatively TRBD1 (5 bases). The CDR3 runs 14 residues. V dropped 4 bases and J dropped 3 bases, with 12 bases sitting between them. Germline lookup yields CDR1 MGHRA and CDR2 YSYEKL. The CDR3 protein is CASSPGTIDTEAFF. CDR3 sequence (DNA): TGCGCCAGCAGCCCTGGGACCATCGACACTGAAGCTTTCTTT.

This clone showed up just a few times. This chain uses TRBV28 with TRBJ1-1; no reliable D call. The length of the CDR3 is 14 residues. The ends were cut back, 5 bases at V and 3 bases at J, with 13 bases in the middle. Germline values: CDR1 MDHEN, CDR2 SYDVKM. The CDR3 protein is CASSPPFGYTEAFF. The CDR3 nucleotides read TGTGCCAGCAGTCCCCCATTCGGCTACACTGAAGCTTTCTTT.

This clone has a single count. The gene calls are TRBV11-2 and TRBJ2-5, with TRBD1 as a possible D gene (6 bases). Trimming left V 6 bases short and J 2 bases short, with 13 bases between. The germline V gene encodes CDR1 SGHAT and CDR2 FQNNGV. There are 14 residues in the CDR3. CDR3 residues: CASSQRGIQETQYF. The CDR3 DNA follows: TGTGCCAGCAGTCAAAGGGGGATTCAAGAGACCCAGTACTTC.

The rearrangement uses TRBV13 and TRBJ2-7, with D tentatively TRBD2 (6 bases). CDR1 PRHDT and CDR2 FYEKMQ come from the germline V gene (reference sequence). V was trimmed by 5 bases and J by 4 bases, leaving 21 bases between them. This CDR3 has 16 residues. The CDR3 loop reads CASSPLPGGPHYEQYF. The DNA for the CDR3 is TGTGCCAGCAGCCCCCTCCCAGGAGGGCCTCATTACGAGCAGTACTTC.

CDR3 bases: TGTGCCAGCAGTCCTAGCGGTTTTCCGACGGATACGCAGTATTTT. Translating gives CASSPSGFPTDTQYF. V is TRBV2 and J is TRBJ2-3; 7 bases fit TRBD2. Per the germline V gene, CDR1 is SNHLY and CDR2 is FYNNEI. This CDR3 spans 15 amino acids. V trimming: 5 bases; J trimming: 6 bases; junction bases outside the gene matches: 11. The full variable domain, completed using reference TRBV2 and TRBJ2-3, is EPEVTQTPSHQVTQMGQEVILRCVPISNHLYFYWYRQILGQKVEFLVSFYNNEISEKSEIFDDQFSVERPDGSNFTLKIRSTKLEDSAMYFCASSPSGFPTDTQYFGPGTRLTVL.

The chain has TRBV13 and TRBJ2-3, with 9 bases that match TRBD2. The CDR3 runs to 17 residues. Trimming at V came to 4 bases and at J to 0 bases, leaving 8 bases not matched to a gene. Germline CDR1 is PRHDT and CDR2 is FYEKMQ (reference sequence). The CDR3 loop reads CASSSRAGGHSTDTQYF. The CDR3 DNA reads TGTGCCAGCAGCTCGAGGGCGGGGGGGCACAGCACAGATACGCAGTATTTT.

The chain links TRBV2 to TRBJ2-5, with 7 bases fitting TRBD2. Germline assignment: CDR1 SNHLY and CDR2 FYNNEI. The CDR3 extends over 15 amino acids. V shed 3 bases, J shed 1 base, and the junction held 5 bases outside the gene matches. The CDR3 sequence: CASSDLAGVQETQYF. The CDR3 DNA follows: TGTGCCAGCAGTGATCTGGCGGGGGTCCAAGAGACCCAGTACTTC.

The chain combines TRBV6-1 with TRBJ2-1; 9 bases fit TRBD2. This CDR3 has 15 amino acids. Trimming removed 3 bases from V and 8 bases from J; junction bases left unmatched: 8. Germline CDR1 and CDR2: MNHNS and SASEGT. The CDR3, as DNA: TGTGCCAGCAGTGATTTGGGCGGGGGGGCATATGAGCAGTTCTTC. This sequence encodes CASSDLGGGAYEQFF.

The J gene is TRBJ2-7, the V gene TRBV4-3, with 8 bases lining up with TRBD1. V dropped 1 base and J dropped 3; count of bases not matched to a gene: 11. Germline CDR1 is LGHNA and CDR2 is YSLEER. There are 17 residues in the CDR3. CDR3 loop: CASSQGRAPTGVYEQYF. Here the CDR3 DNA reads TGCGCCAGCAGCCAAGGTAGGGCCCCGACAGGGGTCTACGAGCAGTACTTC.

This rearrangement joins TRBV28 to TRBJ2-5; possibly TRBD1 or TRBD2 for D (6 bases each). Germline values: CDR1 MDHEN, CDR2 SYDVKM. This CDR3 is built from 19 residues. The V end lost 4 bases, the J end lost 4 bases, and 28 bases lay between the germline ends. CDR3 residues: CASSSPPDGGRGPLETQYF. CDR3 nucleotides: TGTGCCAGCAGTTCCCCACCCGATGGAGGACGGGGGCCTCTAGAGACCCAGTACTTC.

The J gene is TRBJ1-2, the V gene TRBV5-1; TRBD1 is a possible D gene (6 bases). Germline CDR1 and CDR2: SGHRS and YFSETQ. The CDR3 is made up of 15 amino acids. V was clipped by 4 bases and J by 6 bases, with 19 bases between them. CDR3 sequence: CASSPYYRARDGYTF. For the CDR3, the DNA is TGCGCCAGCAGCCCCTATTACAGGGCCCGGGATGGCTACACCTTC.

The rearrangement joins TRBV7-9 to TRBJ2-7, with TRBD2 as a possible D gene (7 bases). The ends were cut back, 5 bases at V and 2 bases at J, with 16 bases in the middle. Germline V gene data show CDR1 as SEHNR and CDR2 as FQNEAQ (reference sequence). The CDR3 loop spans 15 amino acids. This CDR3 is CASSQTGGLTYEQYF. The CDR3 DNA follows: TGTGCCAGCAGCCAGACGGGGGGCCTAACCTACGAGCAGTACTTC.

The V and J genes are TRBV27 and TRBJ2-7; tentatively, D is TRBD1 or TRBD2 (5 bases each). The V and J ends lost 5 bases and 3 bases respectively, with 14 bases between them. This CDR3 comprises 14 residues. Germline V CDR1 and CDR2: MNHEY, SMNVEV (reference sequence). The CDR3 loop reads CASSTPGRNYEQYF. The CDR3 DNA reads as TGTGCCAGCAGTACTCCGGGACGGAACTACGAGCAGTACTTC.